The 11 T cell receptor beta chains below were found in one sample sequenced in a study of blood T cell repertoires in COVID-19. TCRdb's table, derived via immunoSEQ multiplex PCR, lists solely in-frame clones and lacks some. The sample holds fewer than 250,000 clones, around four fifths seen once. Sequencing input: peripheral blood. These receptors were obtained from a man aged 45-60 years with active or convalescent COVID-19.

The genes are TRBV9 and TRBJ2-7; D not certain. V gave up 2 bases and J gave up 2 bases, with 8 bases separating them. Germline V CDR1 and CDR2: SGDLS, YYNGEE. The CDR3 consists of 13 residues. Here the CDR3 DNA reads TGTGCCAGCAGCGTCGGTAATACCTACGAGCAGTACTTC. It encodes CASSVGNTYEQYF.

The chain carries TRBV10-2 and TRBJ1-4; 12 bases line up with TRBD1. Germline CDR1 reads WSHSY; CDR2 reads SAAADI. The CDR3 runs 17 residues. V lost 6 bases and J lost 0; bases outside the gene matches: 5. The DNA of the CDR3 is TGCGCCAGCAGACCGGGACAGGGGGCGCCAACTAATGAAAAACTGTTTTTT. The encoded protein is CASRPGQGAPTNEKLFF.

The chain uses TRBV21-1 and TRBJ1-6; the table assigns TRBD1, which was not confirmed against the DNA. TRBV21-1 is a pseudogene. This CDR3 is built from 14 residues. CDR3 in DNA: TGTGCCAGCAGCCCCGGCCAGGGGAATTCACCCCTCCACTTT. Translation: CASSPGQGNSPLHF.

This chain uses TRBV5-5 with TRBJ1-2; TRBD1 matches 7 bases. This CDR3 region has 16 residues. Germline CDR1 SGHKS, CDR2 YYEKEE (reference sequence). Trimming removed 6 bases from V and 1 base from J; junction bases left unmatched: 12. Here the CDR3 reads CASNRDRGPFNYGYTF. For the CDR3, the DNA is TGTGCCAGCAACCGGGATAGGGGGCCATTTAACTATGGCTACACCTTC.

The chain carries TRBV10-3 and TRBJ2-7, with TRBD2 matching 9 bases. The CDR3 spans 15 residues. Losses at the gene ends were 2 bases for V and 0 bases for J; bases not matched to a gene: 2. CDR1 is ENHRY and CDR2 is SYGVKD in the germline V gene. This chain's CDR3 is CAISETSGPSYEQYF. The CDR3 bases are TGTGCCATCAGTGAGACTAGCGGGCCCTCCTACGAGCAGTACTTC.

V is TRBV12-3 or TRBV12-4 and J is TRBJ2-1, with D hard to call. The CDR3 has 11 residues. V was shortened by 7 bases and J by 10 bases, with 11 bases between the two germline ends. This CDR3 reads CASTYSQEQFF. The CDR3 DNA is TGTGCCAGCACCTACAGCCAGGAGCAGTTCTTC.

CDR3 region: CASSSPDRAHGYTF. DNA for the CDR3: TGTGCCAGCAGTTCCCCGGACAGGGCGCATGGCTACACCTTC. V usage is TRBV28 and J usage is TRBJ1-2; 8 bases are shared with TRBD1. Looked up from germline, CDR1 is MDHEN and CDR2 is SYDVKM. The CDR3 runs 14 residues. With V trimmed by 4 bases and J by 6 bases, 7 bases remained unmatched.

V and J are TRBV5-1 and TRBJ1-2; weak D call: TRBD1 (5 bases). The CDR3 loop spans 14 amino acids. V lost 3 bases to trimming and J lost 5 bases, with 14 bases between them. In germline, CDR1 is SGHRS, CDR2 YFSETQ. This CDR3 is CASSWVDTSYGYTF. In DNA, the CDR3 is TGCGCCAGCAGCTGGGTGGACACCTCTTATGGCTACACCTTC.

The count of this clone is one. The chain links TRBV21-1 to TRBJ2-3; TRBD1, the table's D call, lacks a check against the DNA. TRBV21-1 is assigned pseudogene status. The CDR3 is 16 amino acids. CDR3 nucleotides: TGTGCCAGCAGCAAAGATGACAGCCTTAGGGCAGATACGCAGTATTTT. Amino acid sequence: CASSKDDSLRADTQYF.

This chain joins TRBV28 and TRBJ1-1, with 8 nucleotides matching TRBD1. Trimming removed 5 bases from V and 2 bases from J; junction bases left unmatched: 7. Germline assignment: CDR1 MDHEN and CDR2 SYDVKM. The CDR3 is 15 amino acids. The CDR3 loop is CASSAPGGANTEAFF. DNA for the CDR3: TGTGCCAGCAGTGCCCCAGGGGGCGCCAACACTGAAGCTTTCTTT.

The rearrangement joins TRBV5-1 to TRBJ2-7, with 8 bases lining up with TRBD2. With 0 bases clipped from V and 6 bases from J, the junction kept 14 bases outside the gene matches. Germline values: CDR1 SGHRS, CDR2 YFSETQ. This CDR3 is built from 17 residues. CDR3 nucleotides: TGCGCCAGCAGCTTGGGGCATTTGAGCGGGAGCCAAGGCGAGCAGTACTTC. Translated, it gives CASSLGHLSGSQGEQYF.